Below, 8 T cell receptor beta chains from the same sample are listed, as sequenced in a study of PD-1 blockade in classical Hodgkin lymphoma. TCRdb's table, derived via immunoSEQ multiplex PCR, lists solely in-frame clones and lacks some. The sample contains about 94,000 clones, roughly 89% of which appear only once. There was relapse after autologous stem cell transplantation in every patient, and there was variation in brentuximab vedotin exposure. The sample consisted of peripheral blood mononuclear cells (PBMCs), taken before the second cycle of nivolumab. These receptors originate from a human donor with classical Hodgkin lymphoma.

V usage is TRBV27 and J usage is TRBJ2-7, with 9 bases fitting TRBD2. CDR1 and CDR2 from the germline V gene are MNHEY and SMNVEV (reference sequence). CDR3 length: 15 amino acids. Germline trimming cut 3 bases from V and 6 bases from J; bases unmatched to any gene: 9. CDR3 in amino acids: CASSFSLAGQGEQYF. CDR3 bases: TGTGCCAGCAGTTTCAGTCTAGCGGGGCAGGGCGAGCAGTACTTC.

The rearrangement joins TRBV28 to TRBJ1-6, with 7 positions matching TRBD1. The CDR3 has 18 amino acids. Per the germline V gene, CDR1 is MDHEN and CDR2 is SYDVKM. The ends lost 5 bases at V and 4 bases at J; junction bases unmatched: 14. The DNA for the CDR3 is TGTGCCAGCAGTCGGGACAGTCGGAGAATCCCTTATAATTCACCCCTCCACTTT. Its translation is CASSRDSRRIPYNSPLHF.

The chain recombines TRBV2 with TRBJ2-3; 12 positions agree with TRBD2. The CDR3 consists of 18 residues. Trimming removed 5 bases from V and 0 bases from J; junction bases left unmatched: 9. Germline-derived CDR1 and CDR2 are SNHLY and FYNNEI. CDR3 in amino acids: CASSPTSSGRASTDTQYF. Written as DNA, the CDR3 is TGTGCCAGCAGTCCAACTTCTAGCGGGAGGGCAAGCACAGATACGCAGTATTTT.

The V and J genes are TRBV7-9 and TRBJ1-1; D ambiguous. This CDR3 has 14 residues. V was shortened by 4 bases and J by 3 bases, with 12 bases between the two germline ends. In germline, CDR1 is SEHNR, CDR2 FQNEAQ (reference sequence). CDR3 nucleotide sequence: TGTGCCAGCAGCTCTTCTCGGGCGGACACTGAAGCTTTCTTT. Its translation: CASSSSRADTEAFF. Together with reference TRBV7-9 and TRBJ1-1, the CDR3 gives the full variable domain: DTGVSQNPRHKITKRGQNVTFRCDPISEHNRLYWYRQTLGQGPEFLTYFQNEAQLEKSRLLSDRFSAERPKGSFSTLEIQRTEQGDSAMYLCASSSSRADTEAFFGQGTRLTVV.

J is TRBJ1-6 and V is TRBV4-1; 9 nucleotides agree with TRBD1. The CDR3 extends over 15 amino acids. V trimming: 6 bases; J trimming: 5 bases; junction bases outside the gene matches: 5. Germline V gene data show CDR1 as MGHRA and CDR2 as YSYEKL. DNA of the CDR3: TGCGCCAGCAGGGAACAGGGGGCAGATAATTCACCCCTCCACTTT. Residues: CASREQGADNSPLHF.

The chain couples TRBV29-1 to TRBJ2-5; 9 nucleotides align to TRBD1. CDR3 length: 15 amino acids. Germline V gives CDR1 SQVTM, CDR2 ANQGSEA. With 6 bases clipped from V and 1 base from J, the junction kept 9 bases outside the gene matches. Here the CDR3 reads CSVGPGTGRQETQYF. For the CDR3, the DNA is TGCAGCGTCGGCCCCGGGACAGGGCGCCAAGAGACCCAGTACTTC.

The chain employs TRBV2 and TRBJ2-5; no clear D. The CDR3 is 12 amino acids. Per the germline V gene, CDR1 is SNHLY and CDR2 is FYNNEI. V gave up 4 bases and J gave up 5 bases, with 8 bases separating them. The CDR3 is CASSVSSETQYF. The CDR3 bases are TGTGCCAGCAGTGTTTCCAGTGAGACCCAGTACTTC.

This clone has a single count. Other DNA sequences in this specimen translate into the identical CDR3. This chain links TRBV5-1 with TRBJ1-4; tentative D call: TRBD1 (6 bases). Germline CDR1 reads SGHRS; CDR2 reads YFSETQ. Deletions cut 0 bases from V and 8 bases from J, with 14 bases between. CDR3 length: 15 residues. Here the CDR3 DNA reads TGCGCCAGCAGCTTGGAGGGGGGCGCAGGGGAAAAACTGTTTTTT. This codes for CASSLEGGAGEKLFF.